This T cell receptor (beta chain) appears in the sequencing data of a study of shared clonotypes between healthy human individuals. Assay used: immunoSEQ multiplex PCR; TCRdb lists only in-frame clones, some missing. The sample has under 2,500,000 clones, approximately 95% seen once. The CDR3 length is 14 residues. This clonotype was obtained from a man younger than 35 in good health. The chain combines TRBV21-1 with TRBJ2-5; the D call in the table, TRBD2, was not verified against the DNA. TRBV21-1 is a pseudogene segment. The sequenced sample consisted of naive CD4+ T cells sorted from blood. Subset here: CD45RA+ positively selected. In DNA, the CDR3 is TGTGCCAGCAGCAATCTAGGGGAGGGGGAGACCCAGTACTTC. Its translation: CASSNLGEGETQYF.